The 22 T cell receptor beta chains below were found in one sample sequenced in a study of blood T cells in healthy people across ages. Through a sample-barcoded 5' primer and a J-beta primer mix, a second PCR was run for about 6 to 11 cycles. MiXCR was run by TCRdb on the 5' RACE reads, yielding one entry per CDR3 protein. The sample yields fewer than 1,000,000 distinct CDR3 sequences, 40% to 50% seen once. Source material: blood. The receptors shown here come from a man in his fifties or sixties in good health.

A few counts support this clonotype. A read error may account for a junction end that differs from germline. The gene calls are TRBV6-2 or TRBV6-3 and TRBJ2-3; D ambiguous. The CDR3 is 11 amino acids. CDR1 MNHEY and CDR2 SVGEGT come from the germline V gene. The CDR3, as DNA: TGTGCCGGCAGTTTGACAGATACGCAGTATTTT. Its protein is CAGSLTDTQYF.

The rearrangement links TRBV3-1 to TRBJ1-2; D remains ambiguous. This CDR3 spans 13 amino acids. The ends were cut back, 4 bases at V and 7 bases at J, with 13 bases in the middle. CDR1 LGHDT and CDR2 YNNKEL come from the germline V gene (reference sequence). CDR3 sequence: CASSPGRNGGYTF. CDR3 sequence (DNA): TGTGCCAGCAGCCCCGGGAGGAATGGTGGCTACACCTTC.

This clonotype showed up just a few times. The chain recombines TRBV3-1 with TRBJ2-1; D unresolved. This CDR3 has 12 residues. Germline V gene lookup returns CDR1 LGHDT and CDR2 YNNKEL (reference sequence). Trimming took off 1 base at V and 10 bases at J, with 8 bases between the two ends. The CDR3 region is CASSQGKREQFF. CDR3 DNA sequence: TGTGCCAGCAGCCAAGGAAAAAGGGAGCAGTTCTTC.

This clonotype was counted between two and nine times. The chain combines TRBV4-3 with TRBJ2-3; D is possibly TRBD2 (6 bases). This CDR3 has 16 residues. With 0 bases removed from V and 0 bases from J, the gap between germline ends came to 10 bases. Germline assignment: CDR1 LGHNA and CDR2 YSLEER. CDR3 residues: CASSQELAQSTDTQYF. In DNA, the CDR3 is TGCGCCAGCAGCCAAGAACTAGCTCAAAGCACAGATACGCAGTATTTT.

The chain combines TRBV6-6 with TRBJ2-1, with D maybe TRBD2 (5 bases). The DNA end is a closer match to TRBJ2-7, so the J assignment may be wrong. There are 12 residues in the CDR3. The germline V gene has CDR1 MNHNY and CDR2 SVGAGI (reference sequence). The CDR3 sequence: CASSREYNEQYF. Written as DNA, the CDR3 is TGTGCCAGCAGTCGGGAATACAATGAGCAGTACTTC.

The chain links TRBV30 to TRBJ2-7; maybe TRBD1 (6 bases). Germline V gene sequence: CDR1 GTSNPN, CDR2 SVGIG (reference sequence). The CDR3 has 14 residues. V shed 0 bases and J shed 3 bases, with 12 bases lying between them. Here the CDR3 DNA reads TGTGCCTGGAGTGTAATCGGACAGTACTACGAGCAGTACTTC. Protein sequence: CAWSVIGQYYEQYF.

The rearrangement links TRBV3-1 to TRBJ2-7, with TRBD2 matching 12 bases. V lost 1 base to trimming and J lost 4 bases; unmatched junction nucleotides: 14. There are 19 residues in the CDR3. From germline, CDR1 is LGHDT and CDR2 YNNKEL (reference sequence). CDR3 sequence: CASSQGPLAGGPRGYEQYF. CDR3 sequence (DNA): TGTGCCAGCAGCCAAGGCCCGCTAGCGGGAGGGCCGAGGGGTTACGAGCAGTACTTC.

This chain links TRBV20-1 with TRBJ2-3, with 7 bases matching TRBD2. V lost 5 bases to trimming and J lost 3 bases; unmatched junction nucleotides: 17. The CDR3 has 17 residues. Germline lookup yields CDR1 DFQATT and CDR2 SNEGSKA (reference sequence). CDR3 sequence (DNA): TGCAGTGCTCCTCCTCGGGAGGTGGGGCTAGGGACAGATACGCAGTATTTT. Its translation: CSAPPREVGLGTDTQYF.

The chain carries TRBV7-2 and TRBJ1-5; the match to TRBD1 covers 7 bases. Germline CDR1 reads SGHTA; CDR2 reads FQGNSA. The CDR3 totals 14 residues. V was pared by 6 bases and J by 2 bases, with 4 bases of the junction left unmatched. The CDR3 DNA reads as TGTGCCAGCAGTAATACAGGGGGCAATCAGCCCCAGCATTTT. This codes for CASSNTGGNQPQHF.

This chain connects TRBV5-1 to TRBJ2-3, with D perhaps matching TRBD1 (5 bases). CDR3 length equals 16 residues. The germline CDR1 and CDR2 sequences are SGHRS and YFSETQ. V lost 2 bases, J lost 0 bases, and 13 bases lay in between. CDR3 in DNA: TGCGCCAGCAGCTTTGGACACGAACGGAGCACAGATACGCAGTATTTT. Protein sequence: CASSFGHERSTDTQYF. The entire variable domain, with the rest obtained from reference TRBV5-1 and TRBJ2-3, is as follows: KAGVTQTPRYLIKTRGQQVTLSCSPISGHRSVSWYQQTPGQGLQFLFEYFSETQRNKGNFPGRFSGRQFSNSRSEMNVSTLELGDSALYLCASSFGHERSTDTQYFGPGTRLTVL.

This clonotype was seen more than once but under ten times. V gene TRBV15 combines with J gene TRBJ2-5, with D tentatively TRBD2 (6 bases). Trimming stripped 3 bases from V and 2 bases from J, with 10 bases between. Germline V lookup: CDR1 LNHNV, CDR2 YYDKDF (reference sequence). This CDR3 is 14 amino acids long. CDR3 in amino acids: CATSRRDGQETQYF. DNA of the CDR3: TGTGCCACCAGCAGGCGGGACGGACAAGAGACCCAGTACTTC.

The V and J genes are TRBV20-1 and TRBJ2-1, with TRBD1 matching 10 bases. With V trimmed by 3 bases and J by 9 bases, 17 bases remained unmatched. The germline gives CDR1 DFQATT, CDR2 SNEGSKA (reference sequence). The CDR3 loop spans 17 amino acids. The CDR3 DNA is TGCAGTGCTAGGGGACAAGGAGGGACAGGGGTTTCCGCTGAGCAGTTCTTC. This encodes CSARGQGGTGVSAEQFF.

Comment on this clonotype: It may be a read error: a sequence one base away is much more abundant. This chain uses TRBV28 with TRBJ2-4; weak D call: TRBD2 (5 bases). The end of the DNA is better explained by TRBJ2-5, so the J call may be wrong. The germline CDR1 and CDR2 sequences are MDHEN and SYDVKM. This CDR3 comprises 13 residues. CDR3 protein: CASSRGFVETQYF. The DNA for the CDR3 is TGTGCCAGCAGCCGCGGGTTTGTTGAGACCCAGTACTTC.

The V gene is TRBV6-5, the J gene TRBJ2-5, with TRBD1 identical over 8 bases. The V gene end was trimmed by 4 bases and the J gene end by 11 bases; junction bases not matched to a gene: 15. Germline V gene data show CDR1 as MNHEY and CDR2 as SVGAGI. This CDR3 is 15 amino acids long. The CDR3 sequence: CASSLGQGTVHEQYF. DNA for the CDR3: TGTGCCAGCAGTTTAGGACAGGGTACCGTCCATGAGCAGTACTTC.

This chain joins TRBV29-1 and TRBJ1-2; possible D gene TRBD1, 5 bases. Germline assignment: CDR1 SQVTM and CDR2 ANQGSEA. The CDR3 extends over 14 amino acids. The ends were cut back, 2 bases at V and 2 bases at J, with 12 bases in the middle. DNA for the CDR3: TGCAGCGTTGAAACGGCCCAGGGAAACTATGGCTACACCTTC. Residues: CSVETAQGNYGYTF.

This clonotype was recorded only once. The rearrangement uses TRBV4-3 and TRBJ1-6, with no clear D. V was clipped by 0 bases and J by 9 bases, with 6 bases between them. The CDR3 is made up of 13 amino acids. The germline CDR1 and CDR2 sequences are LGHNA and YSLEER. CDR3 DNA sequence: TGCGCCAGCAGCCAAGACCCCCTTTCACCCCTCCACTTT. Its translation: CASSQDPLSPLHF.

This clonotype appeared once. J is TRBJ2-1 and V is TRBV27; 9 nucleotides align to TRBD1. Germline loops: CDR1 MNHEY, CDR2 SMNVEV (reference sequence). V lost 0 bases and J lost 9; bases outside the gene matches: 6. CDR3 size: 15 residues. CDR3 sequence (DNA): TGTGCCAGCAGTTTATCTCTTACAGGGGGCCGTGAGCAGTTCTTC. Its protein is CASSLSLTGGREQFF.

The J gene is TRBJ2-5, the V gene TRBV6-1; D is possibly TRBD2 (5 bases). CDR3 length: 15 amino acids. Germline V gene lookup returns CDR1 MNHNS and CDR2 SASEGT. V was clipped by 4 bases and J by 2 bases, with 14 bases between them. CDR3 in amino acids: CASSALGSYQETQYF. CDR3 DNA: TGTGCCAGCAGTGCCCTTGGGAGCTATCAAGAGACCCAGTACTTC.

The chain carries TRBV20-1 and TRBJ2-1, with D unclear. V dropped 5 bases and J dropped 10 bases, with 18 bases sitting between them. The CDR3 is 13 residues long. Germline V gene data show CDR1 as DFQATT and CDR2 as SNEGSKA (reference sequence). Here the CDR3 DNA reads TGCAGTGCTCTAAAAAAGGTGGCCTACGAGCAGTTCTTC. Its translation is CSALKKVAYEQFF.

The V gene is TRBV24-1, the J gene TRBJ2-3, with D perhaps TRBD1 (6 bases). Germline lookup yields CDR1 KGHDR and CDR2 SFDVKD. The CDR3 covers 15 residues. V lost 7 bases, J lost 2 bases, and 15 bases lay in between. CDR3 amino acids: CATSFSDRFTDTQYF. The DNA for the CDR3 is TGTGCCACCAGCTTCTCGGACAGATTCACAGATACGCAGTATTTT.

V gene TRBV27 combines with J gene TRBJ2-2; D unresolved. From germline, CDR1 is MNHEY and CDR2 SMNVEV (reference sequence). The CDR3 sequence is 15 residues long. The V end was cut by 3 bases, the J end by 5 bases, with 13 bases between. The CDR3 loop reads CASSLVGAVTGELFF. CDR3 nucleotide sequence: TGTGCCAGCAGTTTGGTCGGAGCAGTTACCGGGGAGCTGTTTTTT.

This clonotype was recorded only once. The chain links TRBV7-9 to TRBJ1-2; D ambiguous. Germline loops: CDR1 SEHNR, CDR2 FQNEAQ (reference sequence). V gave up 5 bases and J gave up 4 bases, with 14 bases separating them. CDR3 size: 14 residues. The CDR3 spells CASSPQTRSYGYTF. CDR3 nucleotide sequence: TGTGCCAGCAGCCCCCAGACCCGTAGCTATGGCTACACCTTC.